This T cell receptor beta chain derives from a study of blood T cell repertoires in COVID-19. Turning to the study itself: COVID-19 samples, acute and convalescent, were from the United States, Italy and Spain. Sample material is recorded as cDNA or gDNA derived from T cells, B-cell-depleted T cells, or PBMCs.

Measured with immunoSEQ multiplex PCR; TCRdb has only the in-frame clones, and not every one. This table holds some 390,000 clones, 80% to 90% found once. The germline gives CDR1 MNHEY, CDR2 SVGEGT. Losses at the gene ends were 4 bases for V and 9 bases for J; bases not matched to a gene: 8. This CDR3 has 14 amino acids. Cohorts were assigned according to the clinical history that participants reported. The sequenced material came from PBMCs or T cells enriched from blood (not recorded which). This sequence joins TRBV6-2 or TRBV6-3 and TRBJ2-1, with 8 bases aligning to TRBD1. This TCR was sampled from a man aged 25 to 40 who had recovered from COVID-19. The CDR3 loop reads CASSWGDRLSEQFF. The CDR3, as DNA: TGTGCCAGCAGTTGGGGGGACAGGCTAAGTGAGCAGTTCTTC.